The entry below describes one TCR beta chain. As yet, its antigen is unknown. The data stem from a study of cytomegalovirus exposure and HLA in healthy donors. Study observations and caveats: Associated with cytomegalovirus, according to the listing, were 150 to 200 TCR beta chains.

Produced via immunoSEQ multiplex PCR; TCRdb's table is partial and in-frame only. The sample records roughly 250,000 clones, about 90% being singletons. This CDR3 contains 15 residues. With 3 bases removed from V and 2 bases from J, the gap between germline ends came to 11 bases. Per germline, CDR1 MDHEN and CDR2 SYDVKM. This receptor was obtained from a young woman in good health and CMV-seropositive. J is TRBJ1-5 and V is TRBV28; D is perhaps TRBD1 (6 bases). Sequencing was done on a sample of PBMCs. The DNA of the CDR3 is TGTGCCAGCAGTTTGTCAGGGGCGCGCAATCAGCCCCAGCATTTT. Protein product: CASSLSGARNQPQHF.